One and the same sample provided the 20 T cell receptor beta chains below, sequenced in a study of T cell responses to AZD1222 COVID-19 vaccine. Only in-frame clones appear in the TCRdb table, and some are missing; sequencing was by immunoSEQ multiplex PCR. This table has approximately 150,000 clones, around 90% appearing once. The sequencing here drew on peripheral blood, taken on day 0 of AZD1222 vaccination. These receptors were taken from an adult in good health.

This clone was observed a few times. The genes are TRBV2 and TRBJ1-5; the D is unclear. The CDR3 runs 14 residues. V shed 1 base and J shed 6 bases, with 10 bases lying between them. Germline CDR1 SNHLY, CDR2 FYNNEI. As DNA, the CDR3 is TGTGCCAGCAGTGAAGAGGCAGTTCGTCAGCCCCAGCATTTT. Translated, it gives CASSEEAVRQPQHF.

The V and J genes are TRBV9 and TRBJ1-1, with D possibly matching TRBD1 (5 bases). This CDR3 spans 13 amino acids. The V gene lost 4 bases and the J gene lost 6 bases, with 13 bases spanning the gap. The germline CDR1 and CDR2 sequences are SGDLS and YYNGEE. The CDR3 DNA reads TGTGCCAGCAGCCCTGGTTCGGGGGCTGAAGCTTTCTTT. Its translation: CASSPGSGAEAFF.

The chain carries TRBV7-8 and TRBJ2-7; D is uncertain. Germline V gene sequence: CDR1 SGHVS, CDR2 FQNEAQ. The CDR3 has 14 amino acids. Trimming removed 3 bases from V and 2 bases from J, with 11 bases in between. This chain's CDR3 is CASSFASVAYEQYF. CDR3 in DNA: TGTGCCAGCAGCTTCGCTTCCGTAGCCTACGAGCAGTACTTC.

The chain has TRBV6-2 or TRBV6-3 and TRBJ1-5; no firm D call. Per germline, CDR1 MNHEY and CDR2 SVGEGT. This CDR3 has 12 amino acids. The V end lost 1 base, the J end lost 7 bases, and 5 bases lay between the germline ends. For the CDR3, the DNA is TGTGCCAGCAGTTACTATAGGCAGCCCCAGCATTTT. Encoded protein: CASSYYRQPQHF.

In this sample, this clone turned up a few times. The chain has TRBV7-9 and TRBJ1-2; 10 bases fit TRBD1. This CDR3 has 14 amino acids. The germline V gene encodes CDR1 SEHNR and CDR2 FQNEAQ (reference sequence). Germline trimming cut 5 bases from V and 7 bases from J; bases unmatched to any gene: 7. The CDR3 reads CASSLRRDRGGYTF. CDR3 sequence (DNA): TGTGCCAGCAGCCTACGCCGGGACAGGGGTGGCTACACCTTC.

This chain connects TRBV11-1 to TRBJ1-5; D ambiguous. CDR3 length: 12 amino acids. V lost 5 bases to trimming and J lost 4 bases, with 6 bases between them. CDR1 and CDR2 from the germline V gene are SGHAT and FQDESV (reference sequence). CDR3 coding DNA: TGTGCCAGCAGCCACCAAAATCAGCCCCAGCATTTT. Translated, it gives CASSHQNQPQHF.

Written as DNA, the CDR3 is TGTGCCACGGGGGGGGGCTCCGCAACTAATGAAAAACTGTTTTTT. Translating gives CATGGGSATNEKLFF. The chain employs TRBV19 and TRBJ1-4; a weak D match, TRBD1 (6 bases). V was shortened by 10 bases and J by 0 bases, with 15 bases between the two germline ends. The germline CDR1 and CDR2 sequences are LNHDA and SQIVND (reference sequence). The CDR3 is made up of 15 amino acids.

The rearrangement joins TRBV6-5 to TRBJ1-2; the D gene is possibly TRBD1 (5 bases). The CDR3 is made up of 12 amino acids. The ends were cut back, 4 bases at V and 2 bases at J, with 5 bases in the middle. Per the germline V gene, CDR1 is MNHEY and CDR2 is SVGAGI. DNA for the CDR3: TGTGCCAGCAGTTCAGGGAACTATGGCTACACCTTC. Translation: CASSSGNYGYTF.

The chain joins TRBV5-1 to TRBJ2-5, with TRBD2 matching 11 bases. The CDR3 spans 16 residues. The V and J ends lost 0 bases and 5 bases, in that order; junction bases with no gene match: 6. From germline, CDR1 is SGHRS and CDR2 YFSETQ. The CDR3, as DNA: TGCGCCAGCAGCTTGGGCCTAGCGGGAGGCCGGGAGACCCAGTACTTC. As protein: CASSLGLAGGRETQYF.

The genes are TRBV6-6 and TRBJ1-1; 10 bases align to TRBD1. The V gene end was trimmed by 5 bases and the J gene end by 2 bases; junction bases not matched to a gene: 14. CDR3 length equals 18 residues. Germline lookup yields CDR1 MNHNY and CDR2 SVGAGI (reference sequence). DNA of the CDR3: TGTGCCAGCAGTCTCCGGGGACAGGGGAATACCCTAAACACTGAAGCTTTCTTT. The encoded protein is CASSLRGQGNTLNTEAFF.

CDR3 nucleotide sequence: TGTGCCAGCACCCACGGCAGGGGGGCGTCTGAAGCTTTCTTT. This gives the protein CASTHGRGASEAFF. The rearrangement uses TRBV2 and TRBJ1-1; 7 positions match TRBD1. The CDR3 totals 14 residues. With 7 bases clipped from V and 6 bases from J, the junction kept 11 bases outside the gene matches. The germline gives CDR1 SNHLY, CDR2 FYNNEI. Full variable domain (missing parts from reference TRBV2 and TRBJ1-1): EPEVTQTPSHQVTQMGQEVILRCVPISNHLYFYWYRQILGQKVEFLVSFYNNEISEKSEIFDDQFSVERPDGSNFTLKIRSTKLEDSAMYFCASTHGRGASEAFFGQGTRLTVV.

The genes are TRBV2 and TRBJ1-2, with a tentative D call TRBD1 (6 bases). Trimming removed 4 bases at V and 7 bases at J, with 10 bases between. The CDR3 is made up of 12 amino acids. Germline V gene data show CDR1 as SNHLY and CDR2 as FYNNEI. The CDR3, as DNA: TGTGCCAGCAGTGCACAGGGATTTGGCTACACCTTC. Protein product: CASSAQGFGYTF.

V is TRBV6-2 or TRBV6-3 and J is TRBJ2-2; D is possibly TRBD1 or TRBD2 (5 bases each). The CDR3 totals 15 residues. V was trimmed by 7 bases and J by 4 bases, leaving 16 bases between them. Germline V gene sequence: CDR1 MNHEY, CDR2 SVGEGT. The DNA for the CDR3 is TGTGCCAGCACCCCGGGGCGTGCGGGCACCGGGGAGCTGTTTTTT. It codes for CASTPGRAGTGELFF.

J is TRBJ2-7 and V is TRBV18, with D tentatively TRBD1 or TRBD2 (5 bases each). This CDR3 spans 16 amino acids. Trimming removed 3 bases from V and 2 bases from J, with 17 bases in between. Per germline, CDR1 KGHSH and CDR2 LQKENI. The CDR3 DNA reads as TGTGCCAGCTCACCCGACGGGGCCAGCCTCGCCTACGAGCAGTACTTC. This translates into CASSPDGASLAYEQYF.

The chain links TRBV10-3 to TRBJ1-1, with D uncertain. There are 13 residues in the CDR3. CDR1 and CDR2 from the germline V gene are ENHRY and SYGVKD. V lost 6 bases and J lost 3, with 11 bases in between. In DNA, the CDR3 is TGTGCCATCAGATCGAGGGAAGACACTGAAGCTTTCTTT. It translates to CAIRSREDTEAFF.

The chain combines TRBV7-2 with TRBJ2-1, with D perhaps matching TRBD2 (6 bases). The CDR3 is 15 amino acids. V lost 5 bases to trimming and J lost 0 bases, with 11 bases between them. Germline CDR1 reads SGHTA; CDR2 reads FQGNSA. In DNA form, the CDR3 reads TGTGCCAGCAGCCCTCCCGGGAGCTCCTACAATGAGCAGTTCTTC. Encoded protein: CASSPPGSSYNEQFF.

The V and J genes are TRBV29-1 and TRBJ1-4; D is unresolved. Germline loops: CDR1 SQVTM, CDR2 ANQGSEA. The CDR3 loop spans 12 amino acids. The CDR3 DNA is TGCGGCGCGAGCCAGCTTAATGAAAAACTGTTTTTT. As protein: CGASQLNEKLFF.

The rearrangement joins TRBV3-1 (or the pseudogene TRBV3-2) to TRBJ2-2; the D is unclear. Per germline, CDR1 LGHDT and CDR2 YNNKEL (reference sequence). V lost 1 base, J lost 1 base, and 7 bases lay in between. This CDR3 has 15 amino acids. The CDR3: CASSQAWKNTGELFF. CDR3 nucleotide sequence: TGTGCCAGCAGCCAAGCGTGGAAGAACACCGGGGAGCTGTTTTTT.

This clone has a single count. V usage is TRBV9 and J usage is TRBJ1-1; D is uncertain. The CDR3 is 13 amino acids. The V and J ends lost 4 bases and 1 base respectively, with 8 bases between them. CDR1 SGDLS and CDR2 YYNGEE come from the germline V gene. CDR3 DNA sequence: TGTGCCAGCAGCCCGTCCCCGAACACTGAAGCTTTCTTT. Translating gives CASSPSPNTEAFF.

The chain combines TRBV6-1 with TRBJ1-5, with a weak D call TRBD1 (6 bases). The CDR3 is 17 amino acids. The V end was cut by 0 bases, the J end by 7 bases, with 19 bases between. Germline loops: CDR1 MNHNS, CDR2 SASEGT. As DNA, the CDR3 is TGTGCCAGCAGTGAAGCGCGAATCGTTTTGGGGGCCCAGCCCCAGCATTTT. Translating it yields CASSEARIVLGAQPQHF.